The next 13 T cell receptor beta chains were all read from a single sample in a study of naive and memory T cell subsets (dated by TCRdb to about 2017). Library prep was done by UMI-ligation and nested PCR. Sequencing used an Illumina MiSeq. To cover both TRBC1 and TRBC2, the beta constant-region primer consisted of an equimolar mix of two oligonucleotides. TCRdb applied fastp at Q25 and MiXCR to the public reads, then kept only in-frame beta chains. Identical CDR3 proteins give one entry, which carries the most common genes and DNA. In this sample the table shows around 160,000 distinct CDR3 sequences, 17% of which occur a single time. Roughly 0.14% of the sample lies in the top ten. Sequences were obtained from naive CD4+ T cells from blood. Explained via the paper, the cell subset or site label denotes: naive T cells, CD45RA high CD27+. The receptors shown here come from a human donor in good health.

CDR3 DNA sequence: TGTGCCAGCAGTTCGCAGGGGACTGAAGCTTTCTTT. Translation: CASSSQGTEAFF. The V gene is TRBV2, the J gene TRBJ1-1; D possibly corresponds to TRBD1 (6 bases). In germline, CDR1 is SNHLY, CDR2 FYNNEI. V gave up 5 bases and J gave up 5 bases, with 9 bases separating them. This CDR3 comprises 12 residues. The complete variable domain, with remaining parts taken from reference TRBV2 and TRBJ1-1, reads EPEVTQTPSHQVTQMGQEVILRCVPISNHLYFYWYRQILGQKVEFLVSFYNNEISEKSEIFDDQFSVERPDGSNFTLKIRSTKLEDSAMYFCASSSQGTEAFFGQGTRLTVV.

The rearrangement joins TRBV12-3 or TRBV12-4 to TRBJ2-7, with D possibly matching TRBD2 (6 bases). The CDR3 has 14 residues. The V end was cut by 6 bases, the J end by 6 bases, with 18 bases between. The CDR3 spells CASSSWGGGGEQYF. CDR3 in DNA: TGTGCCAGCAGCTCCTGGGGAGGCGGCGGCGAGCAGTACTTC.

The V call is TRBV4-2, the J call TRBJ1-2, with 11 bases that match TRBD1. This CDR3 has 17 amino acids. Germline loops: CDR1 LGHNA, CDR2 YNFKEQ. V was clipped by 4 bases and J by 3 bases; unmatched bases: 10. CDR3 DNA sequence: TGTGCCAGCAGCCTTCGGACAGGGGGCGGTCGAGACTATGGCTACACCTTC. Translation gives CASSLRTGGGRDYGYTF.

This clonotype showed up just a few times. V usage is TRBV15 and J usage is TRBJ2-5; no clear D gene. CDR3 size: 13 residues. Germline assignment: CDR1 LNHNV and CDR2 YYDKDF (reference sequence). The V and J ends lost 1 base and 5 bases respectively, with 8 bases between them. This chain's CDR3 is CATSRGVTETQYF. DNA of the CDR3: TGTGCCACCAGCAGAGGGGTTACGGAGACCCAGTACTTC.

This clonotype turned up a few times. This chain connects TRBV6-5 to TRBJ2-7; D possibly corresponds to TRBD1 (5 bases). V was pared by 0 bases and J by 3 bases, with 12 bases between. This CDR3 is built from 15 residues. Germline assignment: CDR1 MNHEY and CDR2 SVGAGI. This chain's CDR3 is CASSYSGRVHYEQYF. CDR3 sequence (DNA): TGTGCCAGCAGTTACTCGGGGCGCGTGCACTACGAGCAGTACTTC.

In its sample, this clonotype was seen many times. The V call is TRBV27, the J call TRBJ1-6; no clear D. Germline CDR1 reads MNHEY; CDR2 reads SMNVEV (reference sequence). Trimming took off 5 bases at V and 0 bases at J, with 14 bases between the two ends. The CDR3 is 17 residues long. CDR3 amino acids: CASSTAQTSSYNSPLHF. The DNA for the CDR3 is TGTGCCAGCAGTACGGCACAAACGAGCTCCTATAATTCACCCCTCCACTTT.

This clonotype was seen only a few times. V is TRBV18 and J is TRBJ2-3; D call uncertain. There are 14 residues in the CDR3. V lost 0 bases to trimming and J lost 2 bases, with 6 bases between them. Germline CDR1 reads KGHSH; CDR2 reads LQKENI. Written as DNA, the CDR3 is TGTGCCAGCTCACCACCGGTGGTCACAGATACGCAGTATTTT. Protein sequence: CASSPPVVTDTQYF.

V usage is TRBV29-1 and J usage is TRBJ2-7, with D unresolved. CDR1 and CDR2 (germline): SQVTM, ANQGSEA. V dropped 4 bases and J dropped 11 bases, with 12 bases sitting between them. The CDR3 length is 10 residues. The CDR3 is CSVAGPREYF. The CDR3 DNA follows: TGCAGCGTTGCAGGTCCTCGGGAGTACTTC.

V gene TRBV6-2 or TRBV6-3 combines with J gene TRBJ1-1; 8 bases line up with TRBD1. V was pared by 5 bases and J by 2 bases, with 16 bases of the junction left unmatched. Looked up from germline, CDR1 is MNHEY and CDR2 is SVGEGT. The CDR3 consists of 18 residues. The CDR3 sequence is CASSQLSRTGHVNTEAFF. The CDR3 bases are TGTGCCAGCAGTCAACTAAGCCGGACAGGGCACGTTAACACTGAAGCTTTCTTT.

This clonotype was seen only a few times. The gene calls are TRBV29-1 and TRBJ2-3, with TRBD1 identical over 7 bases. V lost 4 bases to trimming and J lost 0 bases; unmatched junction nucleotides: 4. The CDR3 runs 14 residues. CDR1 SQVTM and CDR2 ANQGSEA come from the germline V gene. CDR3 sequence: CSVAPGQSTDTQYF. CDR3 DNA: TGCAGCGTTGCTCCGGGACAGAGCACAGATACGCAGTATTTT.

This clonotype was counted only a few times. This rearrangement joins TRBV19 to TRBJ1-1; D uncertain. The CDR3 length is 13 residues. Germline loops: CDR1 LNHDA, CDR2 SQIVND (reference sequence). Trimming cost V 7 bases and J 0 bases, with 9 bases left between them. CDR3 region: CASTFKLNTEAFF. CDR3 in DNA: TGTGCCAGTACATTCAAGCTGAACACTGAAGCTTTCTTT.

The chain links TRBV28 to TRBJ2-2, with D hard to call. This CDR3 contains 14 residues. CDR1 and CDR2 from the germline V gene are MDHEN and SYDVKM. Between the trimmed V and J ends, which lost 5 bases and 1 base, there was a span of 8 bases. The DNA for the CDR3 is TGTGCCAGCAGTCTTGGCGAGAACACCGGGGAGCTGTTTTTT. Translated: CASSLGENTGELFF.

This clonotype turned up a few times. CDR3 residues: CASTRGGNEKLFF. The CDR3 DNA reads as TGTGCCAGCACGAGGGGAGGTAATGAAAAACTGTTTTTT. The rearrangement links TRBV12-3 or TRBV12-4 to TRBJ1-4; TRBD1 is a possible D gene (5 bases). The CDR3 consists of 13 residues. Trimming took off 7 bases at V and 4 bases at J, with 10 bases between the two ends.